The present TCR beta chain was sequenced within a study of shared clonotypes between healthy human individuals. General study points: Larger estimated richness was generally recorded for naive subsets relative to memory subsets. The study found lower generation probabilities in non-shared clonotypes than in those shared by all four donors.

A note on this clone: The antigen is not known.

There were only Caucasian adults among the donors, and all lived in Nashville, Tennessee. Deep level was the assay's run setting. Measured with immunoSEQ multiplex PCR; TCRdb has only the in-frame clones, and not every one. The data hold just over 2,000,000 clones, with around 95% observed a single time. Germline trimming cut 3 bases from V and 10 bases from J; bases unmatched to any gene: 7. From germline, CDR1 is SGHTS and CDR2 YDEGEE. The CDR3 spans 13 residues. V and J are TRBV5-8 and TRBJ1-5; 7 bases fit TRBD1. The sequencing sample was made of naive CD4+ T cells sorted from blood. Subset noted: CD45RA+ positively selected. The origin of this receptor is a young man in good health. CDR3 coding DNA: TGTGCCAGCAGCTCTGACAGGGTGGGTCCCCAGCATTTT. Its protein product is CASSSDRVGPQHF.